This T cell receptor beta chain comes out of a study of identical twins. Regarding the study as a whole: Sequences that were out-of-frame, alpha and twin-shared displayed an excess of low generation probability.

As for this clonotype: Its specificity is not known.

The CDR3 sequence is 14 residues long. Germline assignment: CDR1 SGHNT and CDR2 YENEEA. The V gene lost 4 bases and the J gene lost 4 bases, with 14 bases spanning the gap. TCRdb analysed the 5' RACE reads with MiXCR anew, one entry per CDR3 protein. This table has around 690,000 distinct CDR3 sequences, around 20% appearing once. These same records also appear under a second study, on T cells expressing NK-cell markers. That report notes: The dominant NKG2C+ clonotypes represented about 1.0-7.0% of CD8+ T cells in six or seven donors. What remained unclear was the HCMV specificity of expanded NKG2C+ T cell clones.

The specimen sequenced was PBMCs. This rearrangement joins TRBV11-3 to TRBJ2-7; D might be TRBD2 (5 bases). The sequence derives from a woman between 18 and 30 years old in good health. The CDR3 protein is CASSSPGSKYEQYF. Written as DNA, the CDR3 is TGTGCCAGCAGCTCTCCGGGGAGTAAATACGAGCAGTACTTC.